This record concerns one TCR beta chain sequence. This CDR3 is also generated by other DNA sequences in the sample. CDR3 length: 14 amino acids. Germline loops: CDR1 KGHSH, CDR2 LQKENI. Between the trimmed V and J ends, which lost 3 bases and 2 bases, there was a span of 10 bases. Generated by immunoSEQ multiplex PCR, the TCRdb table keeps only in-frame clones and is missing some. The profile covers 40,000 to 50,000 clones, with 80% to 90% appearing a single time and roughly 2.9% taken by the ten largest. The data were taken from a study of blood T cell repertoires in COVID-19. The overall study: Acute-phase and convalescent COVID-19 samples originated in the United States, Italy and Spain. T cells, B-cell-depleted T cells, or PBMCs provided the cDNA or gDNA that served as material.

J is TRBJ2-5 and V is TRBV18, with a possible D match to TRBD2 (5 bases). The receptor's source is a woman of 80 years or more with acute or convalescent COVID-19. Material: peripheral blood. CDR3 in amino acids: CASSPPGRQETQYF. The CDR3 nucleotides are TGTGCCAGCTCACCCCCGGGAAGGCAAGAGACCCAGTACTTC.